The rows below give T cell receptor beta chains drawn from one sample of a study of T-cell reconstitution after alpha-beta-depleted transplantation in children. TCRdb ran MiXCR on the PCR reads and lists one entry per CDR3 protein. The sample comprises 550,000 to 600,000 distinct CDR3 sequences, roughly 23% of which are singletons, and 14% rests with the top ten. The sequences come from PBMCs, mostly from graft donor cells, collected 360 days after TCRalphabeta/CD19-depleted stem cell transplant. These receptor sequences come from a boy under two years old who had a stem cell transplant for acute myeloid leukemia, so the T cells may come from the graft donor. CDR3s include the opening cysteine and the closing phenylalanine or tryptophan. D genes are given only for firm matches. Only some rows state a clone size, as once, few, many or a class for expanded clones.

size	V	J	D	CDR3	DNA
NA	TRBV10-3	TRBJ2-1	NA	CASSEADNEQFF	TGTGCCTCCTCGGAAGCCGACAATGAGCAGTTCTTC
many	TRBV29-1	TRBJ2-7	TRBD1	CSVSGQGVDEQYF	TGCAGCGTATCGGGACAGGGTGTGGACGAGCAGTACTTC
NA	TRBV20-1	TRBJ2-7	NA	CSATGSASYEQYF	TGCAGTGCTACAGGGTCGGCCTCCTACGAGCAGTACTTC
NA	TRBV6-5	TRBJ2-2	TRBD2	CASSYDSGGLTGELFF	TGTGCCAGCAGTTACGATAGCGGGGGGCTAACCGGGGAGCTGTTTTTT
few	TRBV6-1	TRBJ2-3	TRBD1	CASRSDRGVTDTQYF	TGTGCCAGCAGGTCGGACAGGGGGGTCACAGATACGCAGTATTTT
many	TRBV7-8	TRBJ2-5	NA	CASSFSRIQETQYF	TGTGCCAGCAGCTTCAGTAGAATTCAAGAGACCCAGTACTTC
many	TRBV29-1	TRBJ1-2	NA	CSVVSRGNYGYTF	TGCAGCGTTGTGTCGAGGGGGAACTATGGCTACACCTTC
NA	TRBV6-2/TRBV6-3	TRBJ2-2	NA	CASSYGSTGELFF	TGTGCCAGCAGTTACGGGAGCACCGGGGAGCTGTTTTTT
few	TRBV29-1	TRBJ2-5	NA	CSAEGGAFETQYF	TGCAGCGCGGAGGGGGGGGCCTTTGAGACCCAGTACTTC
NA	TRBV11-2	TRBJ1-3	NA	CASSQRGTGNTIYF	TGTGCCAGCAGCCAAAGGGGGACTGGAAACACCATATATTTT
few	TRBV24-1	TRBJ2-2	NA	CATSFGTGELFF	TGTGCCACCAGTTTCGGCACCGGGGAGCTGTTTTTT
NA	TRBV7-2	TRBJ2-3	TRBD1	CASSLSPRVTGNTDTQYF	TGTGCCAGCAGCTTAAGCCCCCGGGTGACAGGGAACACAGATACGCAGTATTTT
NA	TRBV12-5	TRBJ2-4	NA	CASALGRAQNIQYF	TGTGCTAGTGCCCTGGGCAGGGCCCAAAACATTCAGTACTTC
NA	TRBV18	TRBJ2-6	TRBD2	CASSPLGLAGSHYSGANVLTF	TGTGCCAGCTCACCCCTTGGACTAGCGGGGTCCCATTACTCTGGGGCCAACGTCCTGACTTTC
NA	TRBV11-3	TRBJ2-1	NA	CASSLEAGLYNEQFF	TGTGCCAGCAGCTTGGAGGCCGGACTTTACAATGAGCAGTTCTTC
NA	TRBV5-1	TRBJ2-7	NA	CASSSNDSHYEQYF	TGCGCCAGCAGCTCAAATGACAGCCACTACGAGCAGTACTTC
many	TRBV4-1	TRBJ1-5	NA	CASSQEGDQPQHF	TGCGCCAGCAGCCAGGAGGGGGATCAGCCCCAGCATTTT
many	TRBV7-6	TRBJ2-5	TRBD1	CASSTQDRGPRETQYF	TGTGCCAGCAGCACTCAGGACAGGGGACCAAGGGAGACCCAGTACTTC
many	TRBV29-1	TRBJ2-1	TRBD1	CSGRGNEQFF	TGCAGCGGCAGGGGGAATGAGCAGTTCTTC
few	TRBV10-3	TRBJ2-5	NA	CAISDLGDQETQYF	TGTGCCATCAGTGACCTCGGGGATCAAGAGACCCAGTACTTC
few	TRBV20-1	TRBJ2-7	NA	CSARNAVHSYEQYF	TGCAGTGCTAGAAACGCCGTGCATTCCTACGAGCAGTACTTC
many	TRBV12-3/TRBV12-4	TRBJ2-3	NA	CASSFVSGSTDTQYF	TGTGCCAGCAGTTTTGTAAGCGGTTCCACAGATACGCAGTATTTT
NA	TRBV5-1	TRBJ2-7	NA	CASSLGTANYEQYF	TGCGCCAGCAGCTTAGGGACCGCCAACTACGAGCAGTACTTC
NA	TRBV6-5	TRBJ1-1	NA	CASSPEAGGSEAFF	TGTGCCAGCAGTCCCGAGGCGGGGGGTTCCGAAGCTTTCTTT
many	TRBV20-1	TRBJ2-3	NA	CGGRFTDTQYF	TGCGGAGGACGTTTCACAGATACGCAGTATTTT
few	TRBV7-6	TRBJ2-1	TRBD2	CASSHIRGGSHNEQFF	TGTGCCAGCAGCCATATCCGGGGGGGTAGCCACAATGAGCAGTTCTTC
NA	TRBV20-1	TRBJ1-1	TRBD1	CRRQGARTEAFF	TGCAGGAGGCAGGGGGCGAGGACTGAAGCTTTCTTT
once	TRBV7-2	TRBJ1-1	NA	CASSSGGSRMNTEAFF	TGTGCCAGCAGCAGCGGGGGGAGCAGAATGAACACTGAAGCTTTCTTT
few	TRBV29-1	TRBJ2-1	TRBD2	CSVERGLAGSYNEQFF	TGCAGCGTTGAGAGAGGACTAGCGGGGTCCTACAATGAGCAGTTCTTC
few	TRBV5-1	TRBJ2-6	NA	CASSHGQSSGANVLTF	TGCGCCAGCAGCCACGGACAGTCCTCTGGGGCCAACGTCCTGACTTTC
many	TRBV6-5	TRBJ2-1	TRBD2	CASSYGSAGGRHNEQFF	TGTGCCAGCAGTTACGGGTCCGCGGGGGGGCGGCACAATGAGCAGTTCTTC
NA	TRBV12-3/TRBV12-4	TRBJ2-7	TRBD1	CASSFEDRGYEQYF	TGTGCCAGCAGTTTTGAGGACAGGGGCTACGAGCAGTACTTC
NA	TRBV6-5	TRBJ1-5	NA	CASSQLTENSNQPQHF	TGTGCCAGCAGCCAACTGACAGAGAATAGCAATCAGCCCCAGCATTTT
NA	TRBV14	TRBJ1-2	TRBD1	CASSQDVGQPFSNYGYTF	TGTGCCAGCAGCCAAGACGTGGGACAGCCGTTTTCTAACTATGGCTACACCTTC
many	TRBV5-1	TRBJ2-1	NA	CASRSRRDPPYNEQFF	TGCGCCAGCAGATCTAGACGGGACCCCCCTTACAATGAGCAGTTCTTC
NA	TRBV5-4	TRBJ2-3	NA	CASSSGTPTDTQYF	TGTGCCAGCAGCTCCGGGACCCCCACAGATACGCAGTATTTT
few	TRBV6-1	TRBJ1-1	NA	CASSSTGSSEAFF	TGTGCCAGCAGCTCTACAGGATCGAGTGAAGCTTTCTTT
many	TRBV12-3/TRBV12-4	TRBJ2-7	NA	CASSANGQGLQYF	TGTGCCAGCAGTGCAAACGGCCAGGGGCTGCAGTACTTC
NA	TRBV24-1	TRBJ2-7	NA	CATSDLSGRVFF	TGTGCCACCAGTGATTTGTCGGGACGTGTGTTTTTC
NA	TRBV4-3	TRBJ1-1	NA	CASSQVVFRNTEAFF	TGCGCCAGCAGCCAAGTGGTGTTTCGGAACACTGAAGCTTTCTTT
many	TRBV12-3/TRBV12-4	TRBJ1-2	NA	CASSPAWELNYGYTF	TGTGCCAGCAGTCCGGCTTGGGAACTTAACTATGGCTACACCTTC
NA	TRBV12-3/TRBV12-4	TRBJ1-2	NA	CASSSPGLAGYTF	TGTGCCAGCAGTTCGCCTGGGCTAGCTGGCTACACCTTC
many	TRBV6-1	TRBJ2-3	NA	CASSSTQGDTQYF	TGTGCCAGCAGCTCAACCCAGGGGGATACGCAGTATTTT
few	TRBV12-3/TRBV12-4	TRBJ2-7	NA	CASSPTSGVREQYF	TGTGCCAGCAGTCCCACCTCCGGGGTGCGGGAGCAGTACTTC
many	TRBV9	TRBJ2-6	NA	CASSVAGANVLTF	TGTGCCAGCAGCGTAGCTGGGGCCAACGTCCTGACTTTC
NA	TRBV20-1	TRBJ2-3	TRBD2	CSVTTRTSVPDTQYF	TGCAGTGTTACGACCAGGACTAGCGTCCCAGATACGCAGTATTTT
NA	TRBV20-1	TRBJ2-2	NA	CSARRWGELFF	TGCAGTGCCCGCCGGTGGGGGGAGCTGTTTTTT
few	TRBV27	TRBJ2-3	NA	CASSLGRGLGDTQYF	TGTGCCAGCAGTTTGGGGAGGGGGCTGGGAGATACGCAGTATTTT
few	TRBV7-2	TRBJ2-3	NA	CASSAPTGTTDTQYF	TGTGCCAGCAGCGCCCCCACGGGGACCACAGATACGCAGTATTTT
few	TRBV9	TRBJ1-1	NA	CASSFLTENTEAFF	TGTGCCAGCAGCTTCTTGACAGAGAACACTGAAGCTTTCTTT
few	TRBV5-1	TRBJ2-1	NA	CASSPDWMAYNEQFF	TGCGCCAGCAGCCCGGACTGGATGGCCTACAATGAGCAGTTCTTC
few	TRBV10-3	TRBJ2-5	NA	CAISESRQQETQYF	TGTGCCATCAGTGAGTCTAGGCAGCAAGAGACCCAGTACTTC